The present T cell receptor beta chain was sequenced within a study of molecular identifiers for immune sequencing clone quantification. As for the study in general: Within a replicate experiment, RNA obtained from either 20,000 or 100,000 naive CD8 cells was divided into five aliquots, and four of those aliquots were then sequenced.

Generation of bulk TCR libraries relied on previously described methods and listed TCR primers. One entry per CDR3 protein results from TCRdb running MiXCR on the PCR reads. The table records approximately 590,000 distinct CDR3 sequences, over 25% of them present only once. V lost 6 bases and J lost 3; bases outside the gene matches: 4. Looked up from germline, CDR1 is MDHEN and CDR2 is SYDVKM. The CDR3 spans 14 residues. Sorted inputs of roughly 19,000 to 1,100,000 cells, with 10%, 30% or 50% RNA, yielded naive CD8 libraries. This clonotype was counted a few times. Possible read error: a much larger clone is one base away.

The V call is TRBV28, the J call TRBJ2-7; 11 bases are shared with TRBD2. This receptor was taken from a human donor in good health. Some libraries in this study had Jurkat cell RNA spiked in. Sequenced: naive CD8+ T cells from blood, with Jurkat cell RNA spiked in. Specified subset: FACS-sorted CD8+CD4-CCR7+CD45RA+ naive T cells. The CDR3 spells CASSETSGNYEQYF. The CDR3 DNA reads as TGTGCCAGCAGCGAGACTAGCGGGAACTACGAGCAGTACTTC.